The 19 T cell receptor beta chains below all came from one sample that was sequenced in a study of blood T cell repertoires in COVID-19. Using immunoSEQ multiplex PCR, the repertoire was profiled, and TCRdb retains in-frame clones only, with some absent. The sample has some 220,000 clones; roughly 85% are singletons. Material: PBMCs or T cells enriched from blood (not recorded which). The receptors come from a woman in her thirties or forties with acute COVID-19.

The chain employs TRBV29-1 and TRBJ1-1; TRBD1 agrees at 9 bases. The CDR3 runs to 13 residues. The J segment lost 4 bases and the V segment lost 2 bases, leaving 2 bases of the junction unmatched. Germline CDR1 and CDR2: SQVTM and ANQGSEA. The CDR3 nucleotides read TGCAGCGTTGAACTGACAGGGGGCACTGAAGCTTTCTTT. Its translation is CSVELTGGTEAFF.

The rearrangement joins TRBV30 to TRBJ1-5; D remains ambiguous. In germline, CDR1 is GTSNPN, CDR2 SVGIG (reference sequence). The V end lost 2 bases, the J end lost 6 bases, and 11 bases lay between the germline ends. This CDR3 has 13 amino acids. Written as DNA, the CDR3 is TGTGCCTGGAGTCCCCCGGGAGCTCAGCCCCAGCATTTT. Protein sequence: CAWSPPGAQPQHF.

This rearrangement joins TRBV14 to TRBJ1-2, with D possibly being TRBD1 (5 bases). Trimming took off 2 bases at V and 0 bases at J, with 10 bases between the two ends. Germline CDR1 is SGHDN and CDR2 is FVKESK. This CDR3 comprises 15 residues. For the CDR3, the DNA is TGTGCCAGCAGCCAAAACAGACAGACTAACTATGGCTACACCTTC. Its translation is CASSQNRQTNYGYTF.

V is TRBV7-3 and J is TRBJ1-1; D possibly corresponds to TRBD1 (6 bases). CDR3 size: 16 residues. The V gene's germline CDR1 is SGHTA and CDR2 FQGTGA. Trimming left V 5 bases short and J 1 base short, with 17 bases between. The CDR3 region is CASSRIRGGRNTEAFF. The CDR3 DNA sequence: TGTGCCAGCAGCCGAATCCGAGGGGGAAGGAACACTGAAGCTTTCTTT.

CDR3 protein: CATSGGLYGYTF. Written as DNA, the CDR3 is TGTGCCACCAGTGGTGGACTCTATGGCTACACCTTC. The V gene is TRBV24-1, the J gene TRBJ1-2; no firm D call. The CDR3 length is 12 residues. Germline V CDR1 and CDR2: KGHDR, SFDVKD. Trimming took off 5 bases at V and 4 bases at J, with 7 bases between the two ends.

The chain has TRBV19 and TRBJ1-3; D is unresolved. Germline V CDR1 and CDR2: LNHDA, SQIVND (reference sequence). This CDR3 spans 16 amino acids. V was pared by 4 bases and J by 0 bases, with 13 bases between. CDR3 amino acids: CASSTTTGSSGNTIYF. The CDR3 DNA sequence: TGTGCCAGTAGTACCACTACCGGGAGCTCTGGAAACACCATATATTTT.

The rearrangement links TRBV6-5 to TRBJ1-6; D gene ambiguous. The CDR3 totals 13 residues. Trimming removed 2 bases from V and 10 bases from J, with 9 bases in between. Germline CDR1 reads MNHEY; CDR2 reads SVGAGI. The CDR3 sequence is CASSYEDTSPLHF. CDR3 DNA: TGTGCCAGCAGTTACGAGGATACATCACCCCTCCACTTT.

This sequence joins TRBV30 and TRBJ1-3, with D uncertain. The V end lost 3 bases, the J end lost 0 bases, and 12 bases lay between the germline ends. The germline V gene has CDR1 GTSNPN and CDR2 SVGIG (reference sequence). The CDR3 contains 15 residues. This chain's CDR3 is CAWSSLPGSGNTIYF. As DNA, the CDR3 is TGTGCCTGGAGCTCTCTACCGGGCTCTGGAAACACCATATATTTT.

V and J are TRBV5-4 and TRBJ1-4, with D uncertain. The germline V gene encodes CDR1 SGHNT and CDR2 YYREEE (reference sequence). Trimming took 0 bases from V and 5 from J, leaving 14 bases between them. The CDR3 consists of 16 residues. CDR3 DNA: TGTGCCAGCAGCTTGGGGGGTCGCAGCGGCAATGAAAAACTGTTTTTT. Amino acids: CASSLGGRSGNEKLFF. Combining the CDR3 with reference TRBV5-4 and TRBJ1-4 gives the whole variable domain ETGVTQSPTHLIKTRGQQVTLRCSSQSGHNTVSWYQQALGQGPQFIFQYYREEENGRGNFPPRFSGLQFPNYSSELNVNALELDDSALYLCASSLGGRSGNEKLFFGSGTQLSVL.

The rearrangement links TRBV18 to TRBJ1-2, with TRBD1 matching over 8 bases. Germline V gene data show CDR1 as KGHSH and CDR2 as LQKENI. J lost 3 bases, V lost 6 bases, and 3 bases had no gene match. The CDR3 runs 13 residues. The CDR3, as DNA: TGTGCCAGCTCGACAGGGGCGTACTATGGCTACACCTTC. This encodes CASSTGAYYGYTF.

Here the CDR3 reads CASSDGQAGNQPQHF. The CDR3, as DNA: TGTGCCAGCAGTGACGGACAGGCTGGCAATCAGCCCCAGCATTTT. The genes are TRBV2 and TRBJ1-5, with 7 bases lining up with TRBD1. The CDR3 sequence is 15 residues long. V was pared by 3 bases and J by 2 bases, with 4 bases of the junction left unmatched. Germline CDR1 SNHLY, CDR2 FYNNEI.

The V and J genes are TRBV6-2 or TRBV6-3 and TRBJ2-1, with TRBD2 matching 11 bases. Germline V gives CDR1 MNHEY, CDR2 SVGEGT. The CDR3 has 17 amino acids. V was clipped by 5 bases and J by 6 bases; unmatched bases: 12. CDR3 sequence: CASSPLLLAGVSNEQFF. The DNA for the CDR3 is TGTGCCAGCAGTCCCCTATTACTAGCGGGGGTGTCCAATGAGCAGTTCTTC.

This chain joins TRBV30 and TRBJ1-2; D may be TRBD1 (6 bases). The germline V and J ends were trimmed by 3 bases and 4 bases, with 12 bases remaining between them. The length of the CDR3 is 13 residues. Germline V gives CDR1 GTSNPN, CDR2 SVGIG (reference sequence). CDR3 loop: CAWSSQGSYGYTF. The CDR3 region has the DNA TGTGCCTGGAGCTCACAGGGCAGCTATGGCTACACCTTC.

V and J are TRBV4-1 and TRBJ1-5, with D perhaps matching TRBD1 (6 bases). V lost 0 bases, J lost 4 bases, and 10 bases lay in between. CDR3 size: 15 residues. Germline assignment: CDR1 MGHRA and CDR2 YSYEKL. The DNA of the CDR3 is TGCGCCAGCAGCCAAGATCCGCAGGGGAATCAGCCCCAGCATTTT. It encodes CASSQDPQGNQPQHF.

This clone was counted a single time. This chain links TRBV7-9 with TRBJ1-2; 8 nucleotides align to TRBD1. CDR1 and CDR2 from the germline V gene are SEHNR and FQNEAQ (reference sequence). This CDR3 has 13 residues. V trimming: 3 bases; J trimming: 8 bases; junction bases outside the gene matches: 5. The CDR3 DNA reads TGTGCCAGCAGCTTCCAGGGGGCGCGAGGCTACACCTTC. This gives the protein CASSFQGARGYTF. The full variable domain, completed using reference TRBV7-9 and TRBJ1-2, is DTGVSQNPRHKITKRGQNVTFRCDPISEHNRLYWYRQTLGQGPEFLTYFQNEAQLEKSRLLSDRFSAERPKGSFSTLEIQRTEQGDSAMYLCASSFQGARGYTFGSGTRLTVV.

This clone was detected only a few times. J is TRBJ2-1 and V is TRBV9; the D gene is possibly TRBD2 (6 bases). The V gene's germline CDR1 is SGDLS and CDR2 YYNGEE. The ends were cut back, 4 bases at V and 5 bases at J, with 13 bases in the middle. This CDR3 is 14 amino acids long. CDR3 coding DNA: TGTGCCAGCAGCTCTCGACTAGTTCACAATGAGCAGTTCTTC. Its protein is CASSSRLVHNEQFF.

Here the CDR3 DNA reads TGTGCCAGTAGTATTATTTGGACAGGGCCAGATTCACCCCTCCACTTT. It encodes CASSIIWTGPDSPLHF. The rearrangement uses TRBV19 and TRBJ1-6; TRBD1 matches 8 bases. CDR1 and CDR2 (germline): LNHDA, SQIVND (reference sequence). Germline trimming cut 3 bases from V and 8 bases from J; bases unmatched to any gene: 9. The CDR3 contains 16 residues.

The chain joins TRBV6-2 or TRBV6-3 to TRBJ2-2; 9 bases align to TRBD1. CDR1 and CDR2 (germline): MNHEY, SVGEGT. This CDR3 contains 15 residues. After removal of 6 bases from V and 3 bases from J, the junction contained 5 bases not matched to a gene. CDR3 protein: CASSSGQGYTGELFF. The CDR3 DNA sequence: TGTGCCAGCAGCTCTGGACAGGGGTACACCGGGGAGCTGTTTTTT.

The genes are TRBV15 and TRBJ1-1; D is uncertain. CDR1 and CDR2 (germline): LNHNV, YYDKDF (reference sequence). Deletions cut 0 bases from V and 11 bases from J, with 10 bases between. CDR3 length equals 12 residues. The CDR3 region is CATSRDTRRAFF. The CDR3 DNA follows: TGTGCCACCAGCAGAGATACTCGGCGGGCTTTCTTT. Based on the CDR3 plus reference TRBV15 and TRBJ1-1, the full variable domain is DAMVIQNPRYQVTQFGKPVTLSCSQTLNHNVMYWYQQKSSQAPKLLFHYYDKDFNNEADTPDNFQSRRPNTSFCFLDIRSPGLGDTAMYLCATSRDTRRAFFGQGTRLTVV.